The source of this T cell receptor beta chain is a study of OX40 agonist ivuxolimab in advanced cancers. About the study: Subjects had a mean age of roughly 60 years, with a range of roughly 20 to 80; more than 70% were male.

Cycle 7 day 1, cycle 4 day 1, and baseline were the timepoints at which blood was sampled. The repertoire was sequenced with immunoSEQ multiplex PCR; TCRdb's copy has only in-frame clones and lacks some. The table includes approximately 81,000 clones, around 85% detected once. There are 14 residues in the CDR3. V gave up 6 bases and J gave up 2 bases, with 11 bases separating them. Germline CDR1 reads MNHEY; CDR2 reads SVGAGI. As to this clone: Antigen unknown.

Findings of the study overall: CD8+ T cells (on average) carried more expanded clones than CD4+ T cells.

The sequence derives from an adult with an advanced solid tumor such as melanoma, head and neck, liver or kidney cancer. The sequences come from CD4+ or CD8+ T cells sorted from blood, collected in a trial of the OX40 agonist ivuxolimab. This sequence joins TRBV6-5 and TRBJ1-5; a possible D gene is TRBD1 (5 bases). CDR3 protein: CASRRQGGNQPQHF. The CDR3 DNA is TGTGCCAGCAGACGTCAGGGTGGCAATCAGCCCCAGCATTTT.